One sample yielded the 26 T cell receptor beta chains listed below, sequenced in a study of identical twins. Each CDR3 protein is one row after TCRdb ran MiXCR on the 5' RACE reads. The data show about 920,000 distinct CDR3 sequences, about 12% seen once. These sequences were also reported in another study, on yellow fever vaccine responses in identical twins.

The sequenced sample was PBMCs. These receptor sequences come from a woman aged 18-35 years in good health.

V gene TRBV7-9 combines with J gene TRBJ2-7, with D unclear. The germline V and J ends were trimmed by 0 bases and 6 bases, with 12 bases remaining between them. Germline CDR1 reads SEHNR; CDR2 reads FQNEAQ (reference sequence). The CDR3 has 14 residues. CDR3 coding DNA: TGTGCCAGCAGCTTAGCGACGGATGGGTTCGAGCAGTACTTC. Translation gives CASSLATDGFEQYF.

V is TRBV5-1 and J is TRBJ1-5; no clear D gene. The germline CDR1 and CDR2 sequences are SGHRS and YFSETQ. The germline V and J ends were trimmed by 4 bases and 7 bases, with 12 bases remaining between them. The CDR3 length is 13 residues. The CDR3 loop reads CASSPAGEQPQHF. The CDR3 DNA follows: TGCGCCAGCAGCCCAGCTGGGGAACAGCCCCAGCATTTT.

This clonotype was observed a handful of times. The chain is built from TRBV25-1 and TRBJ2-2; the match to TRBD2 covers 7 bases. The CDR3 is 15 residues long. Germline values: CDR1 MGHDK, CDR2 SYGVNS. The ends lost 7 bases at V and 3 bases at J; junction bases unmatched: 8. As DNA, the CDR3 is TGTGCCAGCAAGGACGGGGGAGGGGACACCGGGGAGCTGTTTTTT. Amino acids: CASKDGGGDTGELFF. Combining the CDR3 with reference TRBV25-1 and TRBJ2-2 gives the whole variable domain EADIYQTPRYLVIGTGKKITLECSQTMGHDKMYWYQQDPGMELHLIHYSYGVNSTEKGDLSSESTVSRIRTEHFPLTLESARPSHTSQYLCASKDGGGDTGELFFGEGSRLTVL.

The table lists this clonotype with many counts. The rearrangement uses TRBV3-1 and TRBJ2-7; D is perhaps TRBD1 (5 bases). The CDR3 covers 14 residues. CDR1 is LGHDT and CDR2 is YNNKEL in the germline V gene (reference sequence). The germline V and J ends were trimmed by 5 bases and 7 bases, with 18 bases remaining between them. CDR3 coding DNA: TGTGCCAGCAGCGAGCGTGTCAGGGAAGATGAGCAGTACTTC. Amino acid sequence: CASSERVREDEQYF.

This clonotype was detected only a few times. V gene TRBV2 combines with J gene TRBJ2-1, with a possible D match to TRBD1 (5 bases). With 10 bases removed from V and 7 bases from J, the gap between germline ends came to 14 bases. The CDR3 loop spans 12 amino acids. Germline V gene sequence: CDR1 SNHLY, CDR2 FYNNEI. The CDR3: CATTGPGNEQFF. CDR3 nucleotide sequence: TGTGCCACCACAGGACCCGGGAATGAGCAGTTCTTC.

This clonotype has ten or more counts. V usage is TRBV6-5 and J usage is TRBJ2-1, with 7 bases matching TRBD1. In germline, CDR1 is MNHEY, CDR2 SVGAGI. V shed 6 bases and J 9 bases; nucleotides not matched to a gene: 5. The CDR3 has 12 residues. CDR3 sequence: CASRRQGTEQFF. Here the CDR3 DNA reads TGTGCCAGCAGACGACAGGGAACTGAGCAGTTCTTC.

This clonotype was observed a handful of times. V gene TRBV2 combines with J gene TRBJ2-3; TRBD1 or TRBD2 may be the D gene (5 bases each). Trimming pared 7 bases from V and 1 base from J, leaving 15 bases between. Germline CDR1 and CDR2: SNHLY and FYNNEI. The CDR3 has 15 amino acids. CDR3 nucleotide sequence: TGTGCCAGCACCGGGGACCTCCGTCGCACAGATACGCAGTATTTT. This gives the protein CASTGDLRRTDTQYF. Full variable domain (remainder filled in from reference TRBV2 and TRBJ2-3): EPEVTQTPSHQVTQMGQEVILRCVPISNHLYFYWYRQILGQKVEFLVSFYNNEISEKSEIFDDQFSVERPDGSNFTLKIRSTKLEDSAMYFCASTGDLRRTDTQYFGPGTRLTVL.

This clonotype was recorded many times. The V call is TRBV24-1, the J call TRBJ2-2; tentative D call: TRBD1 (7 bases). V dropped 4 bases and J dropped 4 bases, with 15 bases sitting between them. CDR3 length equals 16 residues. Per germline, CDR1 KGHDR and CDR2 SFDVKD. CDR3 sequence: CATSDDRVGGTGELFF. In nucleotides, the CDR3 is TGTGCCACCAGTGACGACAGGGTCGGGGGCACCGGGGAGCTGTTTTTT.

This clonotype was recorded many times. CDR3 sequence reads: CASSSDGLNTEAFF. The DNA for the CDR3 is TGTGCCAGCAGCTCGGACGGGTTGAACACTGAAGCTTTCTTT. The chain carries TRBV7-9 and TRBJ1-1; no reliable D call. From germline, CDR1 is SEHNR and CDR2 FQNEAQ (reference sequence). V shed 4 bases and J shed 0 bases, with 9 bases lying between them. The CDR3 contains 14 residues.

This clonotype was detected only a few times. V gene TRBV5-6 combines with J gene TRBJ2-2; D may correspond to TRBD1 or TRBD2 (7 bases each). Germline CDR1 reads SGHDT; CDR2 reads YYEEEE. The CDR3 length is 16 residues. V lost 4 bases to trimming and J lost 3 bases, with 16 bases between them. CDR3 loop: CASSPNRGGDTGELFF. Written as DNA, the CDR3 is TGTGCCAGCAGCCCGAACAGGGGAGGGGACACCGGGGAGCTGTTTTTT.

The chain uses TRBV7-8 and TRBJ1-5, with D perhaps matching TRBD1 (5 bases). Trimming stripped 4 bases from V and 7 bases from J, with 20 bases between. The length of the CDR3 is 16 residues. Germline CDR1 is SGHVS and CDR2 is FQNEAQ. CDR3 DNA sequence: TGTGCCAGCAGCTCCATTCCGGGACCGGTGGGGCAGCCCCAGCATTTT. It codes for CASSSIPGPVGQPQHF.

The chain combines TRBV6-4 with TRBJ2-6; unclear D gene. CDR1 and CDR2 from the germline V gene are MRHNA and SNTAGT. The ends were cut back, 6 bases at V and 2 bases at J, with 11 bases in the middle. There are 15 residues in the CDR3. In DNA form, the CDR3 reads TGTGCCAGCAGCTCGAGTCGAGCTGGGGCCAACGTCCTGACTTTC. Translating it yields CASSSSRAGANVLTF.

In its sample, this clonotype was seen many times. The gene calls are TRBV5-1 and TRBJ2-1; D remains ambiguous. Germline lookup yields CDR1 SGHRS and CDR2 YFSETQ. CDR3 length equals 16 residues. The ends were cut back, 4 bases at V and 3 bases at J, with 17 bases in the middle. The chain's CDR3 is CASSDHSSVLYNEQFF. Here the CDR3 DNA reads TGCGCCAGCAGCGATCATAGCAGTGTTCTCTACAATGAGCAGTTCTTC. Supplemented by reference TRBV5-1 and TRBJ2-1, the full variable domain reads KAGVTQTPRYLIKTRGQQVTLSCSPISGHRSVSWYQQTPGQGLQFLFEYFSETQRNKGNFPGRFSGRQFSNSRSEMNVSTLELGDSALYLCASSDHSSVLYNEQFFGPGTRLTVL.

There are many counts of this clonotype. The chain is built from TRBV12-3 or TRBV12-4 and TRBJ1-4, with 7 bases matching TRBD1. The CDR3 totals 13 residues. With V trimmed by 6 bases and J by 4 bases, 2 bases remained unmatched. The CDR3 nucleotides are TGTGCCAGCAGGGACAGGAATAATGAAAAACTGTTTTTT. Its translation is CASRDRNNEKLFF.

This clonotype was found a few times. The chain uses TRBV4-2 and TRBJ2-1, with 7 bases identical to TRBD2. The germline V gene encodes CDR1 LGHNA and CDR2 YNFKEQ. The V gene end was trimmed by 0 bases and the J gene end by 4 bases; junction bases not matched to a gene: 9. The CDR3 totals 17 residues. Written as DNA, the CDR3 is TGTGCCAGCAGCCAAGATGTGGCGGGAGACGGGTACAATGAGCAGTTCTTC. Residues: CASSQDVAGDGYNEQFF.

The V gene is TRBV20-1, the J gene TRBJ2-3, with D perhaps assigned TRBD1 or TRBD2 (5 bases each). Deletions cut 6 bases from V and 0 bases from J, with 10 bases between. This CDR3 is 13 amino acids long. Germline-derived CDR1 and CDR2 are DFQATT and SNEGSKA (reference sequence). The CDR3: CSARGASTDTQYF. In DNA form, the CDR3 reads TGCAGTGCGAGGGGTGCAAGCACAGATACGCAGTATTTT.

The chain is built from TRBV12-3 or TRBV12-4 and TRBJ1-2; D unresolved. The V end was cut by 5 bases, the J end by 8 bases, with 15 bases between. This CDR3 is built from 13 residues. The CDR3 is CASSTPGSWGYTF. The CDR3 coding sequence is TGTGCCAGCAGTACACCGGGCTCTTGGGGCTACACCTTC.

This clonotype was observed a handful of times. The chain has TRBV27 and TRBJ2-3; either TRBD1 or TRBD2 may supply D (6 bases each). The V end was cut by 7 bases, the J end by 0 bases, with 14 bases between. The length of the CDR3 is 15 residues. Germline V gene lookup returns CDR1 MNHEY and CDR2 SMNVEV (reference sequence). CDR3 bases: TGTGCCAGCACCGGGGGCGGCTCTAGCACAGATACGCAGTATTTT. Protein sequence: CASTGGGSSTDTQYF.

At least ten counts were recorded for this clonotype. The J gene is TRBJ2-7, the V gene TRBV29-1, with D tentatively TRBD1 (5 bases). V dropped 0 bases and J dropped 7 bases, with 10 bases sitting between them. The V gene's germline CDR1 is SQVTM and CDR2 ANQGSEA. This CDR3 contains 12 residues. The CDR3: CSVEEGVGEQYF. The CDR3 region has the DNA TGCAGCGTTGAAGAAGGGGTTGGGGAGCAGTACTTC.

V is TRBV3-1 and J is TRBJ1-1; TRBD1 agrees at 7 bases. Germline trimming cut 6 bases from V and 0 bases from J; bases unmatched to any gene: 7. The CDR3 length is 15 residues. The germline CDR1 and CDR2 sequences are LGHDT and YNNKEL (reference sequence). The CDR3 spells CASRQGQSMNTEAFF. The CDR3, as DNA: TGTGCCAGCAGACAGGGACAGAGCATGAACACTGAAGCTTTCTTT.

This sequence joins TRBV6-1 and TRBJ2-1; D not resolved. Trimming removed 5 bases from V and 0 bases from J, with 20 bases in between. The V gene's germline CDR1 is MNHNS and CDR2 SASEGT. CDR3 length: 18 amino acids. The CDR3 DNA reads as TGTGCCAGCAGTACCCCCCCGACATGGATGGTCTCCTACAATGAGCAGTTCTTC. It yields the protein CASSTPPTWMVSYNEQFF.

The gene calls are TRBV9 and TRBJ1-1; D uncertain. Germline lookup yields CDR1 SGDLS and CDR2 YYNGEE. This CDR3 spans 15 amino acids. Trimming stripped 3 bases from V and 1 base from J, with 13 bases between. For the CDR3, the DNA is TGTGCCAGCAGCGGGAGGGAGGCCCAGAACACTGAAGCTTTCTTT. It encodes CASSGREAQNTEAFF.

This clonotype was detected many times. V gene TRBV24-1 combines with J gene TRBJ1-5; D is uncertain. The CDR3 length is 12 residues. The germline V gene encodes CDR1 KGHDR and CDR2 SFDVKD. Trimming took off 3 bases at V and 1 base at J, with 0 bases between the two ends. The CDR3, as DNA: TGTGCCACCAGTGATAGCAATCAGCCCCAGCATTTT. Translated, it gives CATSDSNQPQHF.

The rearrangement uses TRBV20-1 and TRBJ2-3; no clear D. The CDR3 runs to 15 residues. The V end lost 3 bases, the J end lost 1 base, and 14 bases lay between the germline ends. Germline values: CDR1 DFQATT, CDR2 SNEGSKA (reference sequence). This chain's CDR3 is CSARQVTSGTDTQYF. The CDR3 coding sequence is TGCAGTGCTAGGCAGGTCACGTCGGGCACAGATACGCAGTATTTT.

This clonotype has only a few counts. This chain links TRBV11-2 with TRBJ2-1; 13 nucleotides agree with TRBD2. V lost 4 bases, J lost 1 base, and 7 bases stayed unmatched. The CDR3 consists of 18 residues. Germline V gene sequence: CDR1 SGHAT, CDR2 FQNNGV. CDR3 nucleotide sequence: TGTGCCAGCAGCTCCAGACTAGCGGGGGGAGGGTCCTACAATGAGCAGTTCTTC. Protein sequence: CASSSRLAGGGSYNEQFF.

This clonotype was recorded at least ten times. The CDR3 nucleotides are TGCGCCAGCAGCCCGCACCCCCTACTAGCGGCGGTTACCAATGAGCAGTTCTTC. Protein: CASSPHPLLAAVTNEQFF. This chain links TRBV4-1 with TRBJ2-1, with 8 positions matching TRBD2. With V trimmed by 4 bases and J by 6 bases, 17 bases remained unmatched. The CDR3 extends over 18 amino acids. The germline V gene has CDR1 MGHRA and CDR2 YSYEKL.